The subject of this entry is one TCR beta chain. There is no known antigen for this receptor. Base qualities are not at hand, and no much larger clone is one base apart. This specimen comes from a study of cytomegalovirus exposure and HLA in healthy donors (dated by TCRdb to between 2016 and 2019). In the study overall: According to an earlier analysis of around 600 of the donors, roughly 180 million T cells yielded 117 million unique TCR beta sequences and less than 300 Gb of sequence data. About 320 gigabases of sequencing data and tens of millions of unique TCR sequences were included in an early release covering about 700 HLA-typed donors. Of the roughly 400 genotyped donors, 81% were placed in the genetic ancestry cluster associated with self-reported Caucasian donors. The study aimed to test whether cataloging public T cell receptors could reveal signatures of past pathogen exposure. The study used immunosequencing to profile the T cell repertoires of around 600 subjects and linked those repertoires to cytomegalovirus serostatus. A separate validation cohort of approximately 130 different subjects was used in addition to the roughly 670-subject first cohort. High-throughput TCR immunosequencing, statistical association of individual TCRs with disease status, and machine learning were combined to predict cytomegalovirus infection status. In a later analysis, previously published TCR beta repertoires from 600 to 850 donors were re-analyzed and high-resolution HLA genotyping was added so that TCR occurrence patterns could be studied. Rather than drawing on any new phenotypic data, the later analysis identified candidate immune exposures from TCR beta sequences and the way those sequences occurred across donors. An earlier analysis of more than 450 of the donors used high-throughput TCR beta sequencing to judge whether each TCR beta V gene segment behaved as functional or pseudogenic. Donor age, sex, ethnicity and CMV serostatus were compiled together with the repertoire data. A later genetic analysis took genome-wide SNP genotypes for about 60% of the roughly 670 donors and used that subset as a discovery cohort. Every repertoire in the discovery cohort had been generated on one and the same sequencing platform. Both class I and class II loci were covered by HLA typing, at four-digit resolution. Typing coverage differed by locus: A, B, C, DRB1 and DQB1 were typed in roughly 620-630 donors, DQA1 in about 500, DPA1 in around 600, and DPB1 in just under 490. About five DR-DQ haplotypes were handled as single units for association and clustering, since linkage in the cohort was strong. Among some 400 genotyped donors of the cohort, an average of roughly 230,000 unique TCR beta nucleotide sequences was sequenced per donor, of which about 20% were non-productive. The paper as a whole reports these results and caveats: A group of highly shared sequence variants was considered likely to be a technical artifact of the sequencing pipeline. Assigning TCR associations to individual alleles was difficult when HLA alleles, especially DR and DQ, strongly co-occurred. A further reported finding was that TCR beta sequences accurately predicted the HLA-A and HLA-B alleles for most subjects in the first cohort. In a later analysis, most CMV-associated TCR beta chains were found to appear HLA-restricted, with HLA associations seemingly driven largely by CMV exposure. In the study, around 150 TCR beta chains were listed as associated with cytomegalovirus. Three of the identified cytomegalovirus-associated TCR beta chains were confirmed in vitro to be specific for cytomegalovirus antigens. In an earlier analysis of some 550 of the donors, most TCR beta V segments were observed in productive rearrangements about 87% or about 30% of the time, broadly matching IMGT annotations. Because counts were too low, seventeen rarely observed V segments, including chromosome 9 orphons, were left out of the earlier analysis of several hundred of the donors. Sequencing depth was assumed to be roughly uniform across donors in the presence/absence analyses, though that assumption may not hold. Several of the top co-occurrence clusters appeared to be linked to parvovirus B19, influenza, CMV and Epstein-Barr virus, according to a later analysis. Specific HLA alleles were associated with 16,951 TCR beta sequences at a false discovery rate of 0.05 in a later analysis. HLA typing was unavailable for some donors at each locus, so association tests used only the typed subset. In both the original and validation cohorts, the classifier was reported to diagnose cytomegalovirus status with high specificity and sensitivity. According to the authors, the approach could potentially be generalized to other disease states and immunological phenotypes. Correlated functional status among segregating V segments might be attributable to linkage disequilibrium, but an unknown experimental factor could not be ruled out. This cohort had only TCR beta chains sequenced, and the lack of alpha or paired-chain data limited which features could be detected. Most TCR sequences were observed very rarely across donors, whereas some public TCRs were present in many individuals. In a later genetic analysis, a missense DCLRE1C variant was associated with V-gene and J-gene trimming of TCR beta chains, and the association was replicated in an independent cohort. In a later genetic analysis, fewer N-insertions in productive TCRs were reported among donors in an Asian-associated ancestry cluster than the roughly 700-donor mean. CMV serostatus was the only immune exposure information available for the cohort. A later analysis found that TCR association rates varied across HLA loci, with DRB1 alleles showing the most associated TCRs and HLA-C alleles the fewest. In a later analysis, HLA-associated TCR beta chains showed more clonal expansion and lower generation probabilities than non-associated chains that were equally common.

The cohort consisted of approximately 690 healthy bone marrow donors. All cohort members were sampled while nominally healthy, although unrecorded immune exposures were likely present. The donor was CMV seronegative and was included in the group of several hundred seronegative cohort members. A peripheral blood sample was provided by each donor, and peripheral blood mononuclear cells were used for TCR beta sequencing. Genomic DNA extraction from the blood cell samples was performed with the Qiagen DNeasy Blood Extraction Kit. Libraries were built with the immunoSEQ multiplex PCR assay. The multiplex PCR relied on a mix of 60 forward primers for TCR Vbeta segments and 13 reverse primers for TCR Jbeta segments. The CDR3 region of rearranged TCR beta genes was amplified from genomic DNA by a multiplex PCR assay. The amplified TCR beta libraries were sequenced on the Illumina HiSeq System as 87-base-pair reads. The paper's data handling went like this. A later analysis tallied 70 million to 100 million unique TCR beta chains across the 666 repertoires, and around 9.9 million of those chains were shared by two or more donors. To remove PCR and sequencing errors, raw reads were error-corrected and collapsed into unique sequences using a nearest-neighbor algorithm that merged closely related sequences. To assign V, D and J gene segments, CDR3 sequences were aligned to IMGT reference sequences. Each retained sequence needed at least a six-nucleotide match to both a V gene segment and a J gene segment. A rearrangement counted as productive if the CDR3 had no stop codons and remained in frame with V and J, and every other rearrangement counted as non-productive. CDR3 was defined according to IMGT convention as the region running from the second conserved V-encoded cysteine to the conserved J-encoded phenylalanine. Sequences without an unambiguous match to a single V gene segment were excluded from the earlier analysis of about 600 of the donors. An earlier analysis of a few hundred of the donors classified V segments as functional when productive rearrangements were above 56.7% and as segregating when the standard deviation between donors was above 5%. A statistical classification framework was developed to diagnose cytomegalovirus status using the catalog of TCR beta chain sequences. A later analysis assigned V and J genes by comparing TCR nucleotide sequences with IMGT/GENE-DB human TR gene sequences. The TCRdist pipeline was used in a later analysis to assign CDR3 sequences and most-parsimonious VDJ recombination scenarios. In a later analysis, each TCR beta chain was defined by its CDR3 amino acid sequence together with its V-gene family, and reads without a unique V-gene family were excluded. In a later analysis, 500 to 650 highly shared, low-generation-probability nucleotide sequences were removed to address suspected cross-contamination and a sequencing artifact. In a later analysis, a clonal expansion index was calculated for each public chain from normalized within-repertoire ranks of inferred template counts. In a later analysis, generation probabilities were computed with a VDJ recombination model fitted to out-of-frame rearrangements, and the resulting probabilities were checked against IGoR. In a later analysis, hypergeometric tests were used to score TCR-TCR, TCR-HLA and TCR-CMV co-occurrence, with a repertoire-size bias correction applied to TCR pairs. To estimate false discovery rates, a later analysis permuted the HLA or CMV assignments 20 times. In a later analysis, co-occurring TCRs were grouped with DBSCAN, and TCRdist sequence similarity was added when clustering was performed within HLA-allele-positive subsets. Repertoires with fewer than 30,000 or more than 120,000 public chains, plus five repertoires with anomalous nucleotide sharing, were excluded from co-occurrence clustering. TCRdb's version of the immuneACCESS table is confined to in-frame rearrangements and falls short of the full clone set. An unresolved V gene accounts for under half of the shortfall where checked; the remainder is of unknown origin. Clone size and the V and J calls come from that table; the DNA yielded D and trimming. The table for this sample lists 200,000 to 250,000 clones; over 65% of them were counted only once. The top ten hold around a sixth of the sample.

The source of this sequence is a man in his forties in good health and CMV-seronegative. The material sequenced was PBMCs.

The CDR3 reads CASSYSRQGNTGELFF. Read as DNA, the sequence is TGTGCCAGCAGTTACTCACGGCAGGGTAACACCGGGGAGCTGTTTTTT. The V and J segments used are TRBV6-6 and TRBJ2-2; the D segment could be TRBD1, given 5 matching bases. V lost 0 bases and J lost 2 bases; the stretch between them is 10 bases long. There are 16 amino acids in the CDR3, from cysteine to phenylalanine inclusive. Only CDR3 DNA is held: 48 bases, read in frame from base 1. According to the germline V gene (reference sequence), CDR1 reads MNHNY and CDR2 reads SVGAGI.